The count of the clone carrying this T cell receptor (beta chain) is one. The sample comes from a study of cytomegalovirus exposure and HLA in healthy donors. This CDR3 has 13 residues. V lost 4 bases, J lost 2 bases, and 9 bases lay in between. In germline, CDR1 is SGHRS, CDR2 YFSETQ. Both 60 Vbeta primers and 13 Jbeta primers went into the PCR. Sequencing was performed with immunoSEQ multiplex PCR; in TCRdb, only in-frame clones are kept and a portion is missing. The sample consists of over 100,000 clones, about 70% of them appearing once. The source material was PBMCs. V gene TRBV5-1 combines with J gene TRBJ1-1; D is possibly TRBD1 (5 bases). The sequence came from a woman in her twenties or thirties in good health and CMV-seronegative. CDR3 sequence reads: CASSGAENTEAFF. The CDR3 coding sequence is TGCGCCAGCAGCGGGGCCGAAAACACTGAAGCTTTCTTT.